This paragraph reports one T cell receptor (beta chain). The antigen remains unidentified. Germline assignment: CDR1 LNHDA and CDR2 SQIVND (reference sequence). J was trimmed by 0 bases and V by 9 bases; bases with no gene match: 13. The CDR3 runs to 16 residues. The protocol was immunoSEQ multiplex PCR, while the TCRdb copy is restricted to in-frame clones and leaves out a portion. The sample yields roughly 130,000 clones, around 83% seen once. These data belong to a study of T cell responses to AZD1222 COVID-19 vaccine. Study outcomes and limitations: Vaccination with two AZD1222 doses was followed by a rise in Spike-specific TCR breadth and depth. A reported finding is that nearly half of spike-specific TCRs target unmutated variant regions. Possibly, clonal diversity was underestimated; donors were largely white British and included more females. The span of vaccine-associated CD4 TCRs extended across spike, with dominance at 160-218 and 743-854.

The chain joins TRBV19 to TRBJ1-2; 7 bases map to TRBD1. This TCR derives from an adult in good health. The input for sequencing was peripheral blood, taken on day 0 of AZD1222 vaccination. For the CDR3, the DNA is TGTGCCAGAACTTCCCGTAAGACAGGGACTAACTATGGCTACACCTTC. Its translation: CARTSRKTGTNYGYTF.